A selection of T cell receptor beta chains follows, all from one sample in a study of shared clonotypes between healthy human individuals. Using immunoSEQ multiplex PCR, the repertoire was profiled, and TCRdb retains in-frame clones only, with some absent. Of under 2,500,000 clones in the sample, approximately 94% were seen once. Sequencing was performed on naive CD4+ T cells sorted from blood. All receptors come from a man aged 18 to 30 in good health. CDR3s include the opening cysteine and the closing phenylalanine or tryptophan. The order of the fields is CDR3 protein, J gene, D gene, V gene. A D gene is named only where the DNA matches it firmly.

CDR3: CAISNTGSTEAFF
J: TRBJ1-1
D: -
V: TRBV10-3

CDR3: CASRQAYNSPLHF
J: TRBJ1-6
D: -
V: TRBV6-1

CDR3: CASSPALRGGPDTQYF
J: TRBJ2-3
D: TRBD2
V: TRBV18

CDR3: CASSATPVPYNEQFF
J: TRBJ2-1
D: -
V: TRBV9

CDR3: CAISLQGAQSYTEAFF
J: TRBJ1-1
D: TRBD1
V: TRBV10-3

CDR3: CASSPGTTFGEQYF
J: TRBJ2-7
D: -
V: TRBV6-6

CDR3: CASSLNTEAFF
J: TRBJ1-1
D: -
V: TRBV13

CDR3: CASSVATAGTQYF
J: TRBJ2-5
D: -
V: TRBV9

CDR3: CASSQVSGYGYTF
J: TRBJ1-2
D: -
V: TRBV4-3

CDR3: CSVEIWSGPGLEAQYF
J: TRBJ2-5
D: -
V: TRBV29-1

CDR3: CASSRLGMNTEAFF
J: TRBJ1-1
D: -
V: TRBV2

CDR3: CASRSRASNQPQHF
J: TRBJ1-5
D: -
V: TRBV28

CDR3: CASSLGNFLYEQYF
J: TRBJ2-7
D: -
V: TRBV7-9

CDR3: CASSPPSGSNISTDTQYF
J: TRBJ2-3
D: -
V: TRBV18

CDR3: CASSPGGGMANSPLHF
J: TRBJ1-6
D: -
V: TRBV4-3

CDR3: CAISANQGYEQYF
J: TRBJ2-7
D: -
V: TRBV10-3

CDR3: CASSSGQGGTEAFF
J: TRBJ1-1
D: TRBD1
V: TRBV9